This T cell receptor (beta chain) originates from a study of cytomegalovirus exposure and HLA in healthy donors. Study-wide background: The roughly 120 validation repertoires were reported in a later analysis to have been generated on the same platform as the approximately 700 first-cohort repertoires. Findings of the study overall: A subsequent analysis found that TCR clusters from the first cohort also tended to co-occur in the approximately 130 validation repertoires, with roughly 95% of cluster scores above 0. There were a few CMV-associated chains whose specificity for CMV antigens was confirmed in vitro.

This CDR3 comprises 15 residues. Germline CDR1 is MNHNY and CDR2 is SVGAGI (reference sequence). V was clipped by 0 bases and J by 7 bases; unmatched bases: 7. TCRdb's table, derived via immunoSEQ multiplex PCR, lists solely in-frame clones and lacks some. The table lists about 140,000 clones, 80% to 90% of them singletons. About this clone: The antigen is not known.

The specimen sequenced was PBMCs. The clonotype was recovered from a woman in her twenties or thirties in good health and CMV-seronegative. This chain links TRBV6-6 with TRBJ2-7, with 9 bases identical to TRBD1. CDR3 amino acids: CASSYSGTGLYEQYF. The CDR3, as DNA: TGTGCCAGCAGTTACTCCGGGACAGGGCTATATGAGCAGTACTTC.